Listed here are 21 T cell receptor beta chains from one sample, sequenced in a study of control samples from healthy donors and cancer patients. Clones were read by immunoSEQ multiplex PCR, and TCRdb kept only the in-frame ones, dropping some. The profile shows 150,000 to 200,000 clones, 92% of them singletons. Sequencing was done on a sample of blood. These receptors came from a woman in her twenties or thirties in good health.

The rearrangement links TRBV6-2 or TRBV6-3 to TRBJ2-2; perhaps TRBD2 as D (5 bases). The CDR3 has 14 amino acids. Looked up from germline, CDR1 is MNHEY and CDR2 is SVGEGT. V lost 6 bases to trimming and J lost 6 bases, with 14 bases between them. CDR3 loop: CASSPVGVAGELFF. Written as DNA, the CDR3 is TGTGCCAGCAGCCCTGTCGGGGTGGCCGGGGAGCTGTTTTTT.

V usage is TRBV5-1 and J usage is TRBJ1-2, with a tentative D call TRBD1 (6 bases). The CDR3 is 13 residues long. V shed 3 bases and J shed 3 bases, with 9 bases lying between them. CDR1 SGHRS and CDR2 YFSETQ come from the germline V gene. CDR3 region: CASSSYRDYGYTF. The CDR3 bases are TGCGCCAGCAGCTCATACAGGGACTATGGCTACACCTTC.

The chain's CDR3 is CASSDGSSYEQYF. The CDR3 nucleotides are TGCGCCAGCAGTGATGGAAGCTCCTACGAGCAGTACTTC. V is TRBV10-2 and J is TRBJ2-7; D remains ambiguous. Germline CDR1 and CDR2: WSHSY and SAAADI. The CDR3 has 13 amino acids. V lost 3 bases and J 0 bases, leaving 6 bases between the germline ends.

The chain joins TRBV27 to TRBJ2-2; no firm D call. The germline CDR1 and CDR2 sequences are MNHEY and SMNVEV (reference sequence). The germline V and J ends were trimmed by 0 bases and 1 base, with 3 bases remaining between them. The CDR3 has 14 residues. In nucleotides, the CDR3 is TGTGCCAGCAGTTTATCAGAGAACACCGGGGAGCTGTTTTTT. Its protein product is CASSLSENTGELFF.

The chain has TRBV11-2 and TRBJ2-1, with TRBD1 matching over 8 bases. The germline gives CDR1 SGHAT, CDR2 FQNNGV. The CDR3 length is 16 residues. With V trimmed by 5 bases and J by 5 bases, 11 bases remained unmatched. This CDR3 is CASSHRTGSFNNEQFF. Here the CDR3 DNA reads TGTGCCAGCAGCCACAGGACAGGGAGTTTCAACAATGAGCAGTTCTTC.

This clone was detected once. The rearrangement links TRBV5-6 to TRBJ1-5, with 11 bases identical to TRBD1. The trim removed 0 bases at V and 2 bases at J, leaving 1 base unmatched. The CDR3 loop spans 16 amino acids. Germline-derived CDR1 and CDR2 are SGHDT and YYEEEE. Here the CDR3 reads CASSLGTGGGNQPQHF. The CDR3 coding sequence is TGTGCCAGCAGCTTGGGGACAGGGGGCGGCAATCAGCCCCAGCATTTT. The entire variable domain, with the rest obtained from reference TRBV5-6 and TRBJ1-5, is as follows: DAGVTQSPTHLIKTRGQQVTLRCSPKSGHDTVSWYQQALGQGPQFIFQYYEEEERQRGNFPDRFSGHQFPNYSSELNVNALLLGDSALYLCASSLGTGGGNQPQHFGDGTRLSIL.

The chain combines TRBV4-1 with TRBJ2-7; 7 positions match TRBD2. The CDR3 sequence is 14 residues long. V dropped 0 bases and J dropped 5; count of bases not matched to a gene: 4. Germline assignment: CDR1 MGHRA and CDR2 YSYEKL. The CDR3 DNA follows: TGCGCCAGCAGCCAAGAGTCGGCGGGAGACGAGCAGTACTTC. It encodes CASSQESAGDEQYF.

This chain uses TRBV5-6 with TRBJ1-4; 10 positions match TRBD1. The CDR3 runs to 15 residues. CDR1 and CDR2 (germline): SGHDT, YYEEEE. V gave up 0 bases and J gave up 7 bases; unmatched junction bases: 3. For the CDR3, the DNA is TGTGCCAGCAGCTTGGGGACAGGGGGATTTGAAAAACTGTTTTTT. The encoded protein is CASSLGTGGFEKLFF. Full variable domain (outside the CDR3, taken from reference TRBV5-6 and TRBJ1-4): DAGVTQSPTHLIKTRGQQVTLRCSPKSGHDTVSWYQQALGQGPQFIFQYYEEEERQRGNFPDRFSGHQFPNYSSELNVNALLLGDSALYLCASSLGTGGFEKLFFGSGTQLSVL.

The chain couples TRBV5-4 to TRBJ1-1; no firm D call. The CDR3 is made up of 15 amino acids. Trimming removed 0 bases at V and 0 bases at J, with 9 bases between. Germline values: CDR1 SGHNT, CDR2 YYREEE (reference sequence). CDR3 bases: TGTGCCAGCAGCTTGGTTAGCCAGATGAACACTGAAGCTTTCTTT. Amino acids: CASSLVSQMNTEAFF.

The chain links TRBV7-6 to TRBJ1-2; possible D gene TRBD1, 6 bases. Between the trimmed V and J ends, which lost 1 base and 3 bases, there was a span of 12 bases. The CDR3 totals 15 residues. Germline V gives CDR1 SGHVS, CDR2 FNYEAQ. The CDR3 is CASSLGVSGDYGYTF. CDR3 bases: TGTGCCAGCAGCTTAGGGGTTTCAGGGGACTATGGCTACACCTTC.

This rearrangement joins TRBV30 to TRBJ2-1; 10 bases agree with TRBD2. The CDR3 extends over 15 amino acids. Losses at the gene ends were 3 bases for V and 8 bases for J; bases not matched to a gene: 10. In germline, CDR1 is GTSNPN, CDR2 SVGIG (reference sequence). CDR3 in amino acids: CAWRSLAGVGDEQFF. CDR3 DNA: TGTGCCTGGAGGTCGCTAGCGGGAGTTGGGGATGAGCAGTTCTTC.

This rearrangement joins TRBV29-1 to TRBJ2-7; D might be TRBD1 (5 bases). The CDR3 consists of 12 residues. The V end was cut by 3 bases, the J end by 4 bases, with 10 bases between. Germline assignment: CDR1 SQVTM and CDR2 ANQGSEA. CDR3 bases: TGCAGCGTTGAGGCAGGGAATTACGAGCAGTACTTC. Translating gives CSVEAGNYEQYF.

On this clone itself: At one boundary the junction diverges from the germline segment, which might be a read error. This chain links TRBV7-7 with TRBJ2-7; 13 bases map to TRBD2. Germline V gene sequence: CDR1 SSHAT, CDR2 FNYEAQ (reference sequence). This CDR3 is 15 amino acids long. The CDR3 spells CASSPGLAGVFEQYF. In nucleotides, the CDR3 is TGTGCTAGCAGCCCCGGACTAGCGGGAGTGTTTGAGCAGTACTTC.

The chain combines TRBV10-3 with TRBJ2-7; possibly TRBD1 for D (6 bases). V lost 2 bases and J lost 3, with 14 bases in between. The CDR3 consists of 15 residues. Per germline, CDR1 ENHRY and CDR2 SYGVKD. The chain's CDR3 is CAISEGGSLIYEQYF. For the CDR3, the DNA is TGTGCCATCAGTGAGGGGGGCAGTTTAATCTACGAGCAGTACTTC.

The CDR3 here is CASSPIGRVYSNQPQHF. The CDR3 nucleotides are TGTGCCAGCAGCCCCATTGGGCGGGTTTATAGCAATCAGCCCCAGCATTTT. This chain uses TRBV7-3 with TRBJ1-5; no clear D gene. The CDR3 has 17 residues. Germline values: CDR1 SGHTA, CDR2 FQGTGA. V gave up 5 bases and J gave up 0 bases, with 17 bases separating them.

V gene TRBV4-2 combines with J gene TRBJ2-3, with 7 bases matching TRBD2. The CDR3 contains 17 residues. CDR1 and CDR2 (germline): LGHNA, YNFKEQ. V lost 1 base to trimming and J lost 1 base; unmatched junction nucleotides: 8. DNA of the CDR3: TGTGCCAGCAGCCAAGGGGCCGGAAGCGGGGGCACAGATACGCAGTATTTT. It codes for CASSQGAGSGGTDTQYF.

V and J are TRBV6-5 and TRBJ2-1; D is undetermined. The CDR3 covers 12 residues. V lost 6 bases and J 5 bases, leaving 8 bases between the germline ends. CDR1 is MNHEY, CDR2 SVGAGI, per germline. This CDR3 is CASRRPDNEQFF. The CDR3 DNA sequence: TGTGCCAGCAGACGACCAGACAATGAGCAGTTCTTC.

V is TRBV6-5 and J is TRBJ1-5; D gene uncertain. CDR1 and CDR2 (germline): MNHEY, SVGAGI. With 4 bases removed from V and 5 bases from J, the gap between germline ends came to 9 bases. The CDR3 runs 13 residues. CDR3 loop: CASSWSKDQPQHF. CDR3 DNA sequence: TGTGCCAGCAGTTGGTCAAAGGATCAGCCCCAGCATTTT.

The chain is built from TRBV5-1 and TRBJ2-2; 7 nucleotides match TRBD2. Trimming took 7 bases from V and 2 from J; bases not matched to a gene: 8. The CDR3 covers 15 residues. Per germline, CDR1 SGHRS and CDR2 YFSETQ. Here the CDR3 reads CASSISGGNTGELFF. CDR3 nucleotides: TGCGCCAGCTCCATCTCGGGAGGAAACACCGGGGAGCTGTTTTTT.

The genes are TRBV7-9 and TRBJ1-1; D remains unclear. V lost 6 bases and J 10 bases, leaving 18 bases between the germline ends. CDR3 length: 13 amino acids. The germline CDR1 and CDR2 sequences are SEHNR and FQNEAQ (reference sequence). CDR3 nucleotide sequence: TGTGCCAGCAGGATGACGACGGGGTCGGTAGCTTTCTTT. It specifies CASRMTTGSVAFF.

The chain carries TRBV30 and TRBJ2-1; no clear D gene. CDR1 GTSNPN and CDR2 SVGIG come from the germline V gene (reference sequence). The V end was cut by 2 bases, the J end by 7 bases, with 6 bases between. The CDR3 is made up of 11 amino acids. The CDR3 region has the DNA TGTGCCTGGAGTTCCTGGAATGAGCAGTTCTTC. Translated, it gives CAWSSWNEQFF.